These T cell receptor beta chains were read from a single sample in a study of blood T cell repertoires in COVID-19. Generated by immunoSEQ multiplex PCR, the TCRdb table keeps only in-frame clones and is missing some. Of about 150,000 clones in the sample, around 84% are singletons; the top ten hold 38%. The sequenced sample was peripheral blood. The receptors shown here come from a human donor in a cohort sampled during active COVID-19. Both conserved end residues are part of each CDR3.

V | CDR3
TRBV7-8 | CASSPWEGSTDTQYF
TRBV19 | CASSTDSRLLHF
TRBV5-8 | CASRLGRNNQPQHF
TRBV24-1 | CATSDKTGLEQPQHF
TRBV5-1 | CASSLQGLVTDTQYF
TRBV5-1 | CASSPSGGPGELFF
TRBV19 | CASRPGQGSSGANVLTF
TRBV23-1 | CASSQSLGATTEAFF
TRBV27 | CASTAGSNTGELFF
TRBV11-2 | CASSLGAGTGYTF
TRBV4-2 | CASSQEGGQNQPQHF
TRBV5-5 | CASSSNRNSPLHF
TRBV5-4 | CASSTLGPSSGNTIYF
TRBV27 | CASSLGPWAHGNEQFF
TRBV5-6 | CASSLVRGNEKLFF
TRBV4-3 | CASSQENRGNEKLFF
TRBV11-2 | CASSIARWSEKLFF
TRBV5-6 | CASSPAGVFNGYTF
TRBV30 | CAWSLQQGFPTEAFF
TRBV5-4 | CASSLDGQPQHF
TRBV10-3 | CAISESKRNANTPTSLHF
TRBV10-1 | CASSEGQRSYNEQFF
TRBV19 | CASSRQYSYEQYF
TRBV9 | CASSVQGTSFDEQFF
TRBV6-6 | CASSTDRAPYNEQFF
TRBV7-9 | CASSLGGEDYGYTF
TRBV5-1 | CASSLVTDRVTYEQYF
TRBV24-1 | CATSDAVTGDRGYTF
TRBV5-1 | CASSLTYGELFF
TRBV10-3 | CAINPGTGEYNEQFF
TRBV11-2 | CASSLGPPNSPLHF